This TCR beta chain was sequenced during a study of beta chain features in type 1 diabetes. There are a few counts of this clone. Its antigen is undetermined. Expressed TCRB transcripts were sequenced, since all the RNA that had been isolated was reverse transcribed. TCRdb's table, derived via immunoSEQ multiplex PCR, lists solely in-frame clones and lacks some. The data contain 600,000 to 700,000 clones, roughly an eighth of them singletons. Study results and caveats: The study found moderately but significantly shorter TCRB CDR3s in all four CD4+ subsets of Type 1 diabetes patients.

Between the trimmed V and J ends, which lost 4 bases and 2 bases, there was a span of 15 bases. This CDR3 comprises 15 residues. Germline lookup yields CDR1 LNHDA and CDR2 SQIVND (reference sequence). This rearrangement joins TRBV19 to TRBJ2-7; D not certain. The source is a man aged 18 to 30 with type 1 diabetes. Material for sequencing was naive CD4+ T cells from blood. The CDR3 DNA follows: TGTGCCAGTAGTACGCGAGCACGAGAGGCCTACGAGCAGTACTTC. As protein: CASSTRAREAYEQYF.